Below are 2 T cell receptor beta chains sequenced from a single sample in a study of blood T cell repertoires in COVID-19. Some clones are missing from TCRdb's copy, which holds only in-frame ones; the method was immunoSEQ multiplex PCR. This table holds approximately 260,000 clones, roughly 87% found once. What was sequenced was peripheral blood. These receptors originate from a woman in her thirties or forties who had recovered from COVID-19.

This chain links TRBV30 with TRBJ2-5; 9 bases map to TRBD2. The CDR3 sequence is 12 residues long. Trimming removed 8 bases from V and 4 bases from J; junction bases left unmatched: 5. Germline-derived CDR1 and CDR2 are GTSNPN and SVGIG (reference sequence). This CDR3 is CAGGLARETQYF. CDR3 DNA sequence: TGTGCCGGAGGACTAGCGAGAGAGACCCAGTACTTC.

This rearrangement joins TRBV6-5 to TRBJ2-1; 7 nucleotides align to TRBD2. CDR3 length: 14 residues. V was clipped by 7 bases and J by 7 bases; unmatched bases: 10. The germline V gene has CDR1 MNHEY and CDR2 SVGAGI. CDR3 bases: TGTGCCAGCACCTTGGGGGTGGGGGGGAATGAGCAGTTCTTC. Protein: CASTLGVGGNEQFF.